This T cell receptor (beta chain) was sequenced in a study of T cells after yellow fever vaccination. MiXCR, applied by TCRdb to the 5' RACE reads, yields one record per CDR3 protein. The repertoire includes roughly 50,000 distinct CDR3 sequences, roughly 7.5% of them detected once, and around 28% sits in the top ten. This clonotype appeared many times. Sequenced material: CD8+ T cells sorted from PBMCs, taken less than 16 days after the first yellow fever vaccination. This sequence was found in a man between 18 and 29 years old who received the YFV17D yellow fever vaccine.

CDR3 protein: CASTTGTGGRFEWEQYF. The CDR3 region has the DNA TGTGCCAGCACCACGGGGACAGGGGGCCGATTTGAGTGGGAGCAGTACTTC. The gene calls are TRBV12-3 or TRBV12-4 and TRBJ2-7; 12 positions match TRBD1. V was clipped by 7 bases and J by 7 bases; unmatched bases: 17. CDR3 length: 17 amino acids.